This T cell receptor beta chain stems from a study of blood T cell repertoires in COVID-19. Original processing methods: Amplification of reference gene primers was used by the study to estimate nucleated cell counts. Repertoires were generated with immunoSEQ multiplex PCR, while TCRdb's copy carries only in-frame clones and drops some. The V and J calls and clone size are taken from that table; D and trimming were inferred from the DNA. The table includes tens of thousands of clones, about nine tenths detected once. Germline assignment: CDR1 LGHNA and CDR2 YSLEER. The CDR3 covers 17 residues. V lost 0 bases and J lost 8, with 22 bases in between.

This TCR came from a man in his thirties or forties with acute or convalescent COVID-19. The genes are TRBV4-3 and TRBJ1-2; perhaps TRBD1 as D (6 bases). The sequencing input was peripheral blood. CDR3 protein: CASSQERRAGAIWGYTF. CDR3 DNA sequence: TGCGCCAGCAGCCAAGAGCGGAGAGCGGGGGCGATTTGGGGCTACACCTTC.